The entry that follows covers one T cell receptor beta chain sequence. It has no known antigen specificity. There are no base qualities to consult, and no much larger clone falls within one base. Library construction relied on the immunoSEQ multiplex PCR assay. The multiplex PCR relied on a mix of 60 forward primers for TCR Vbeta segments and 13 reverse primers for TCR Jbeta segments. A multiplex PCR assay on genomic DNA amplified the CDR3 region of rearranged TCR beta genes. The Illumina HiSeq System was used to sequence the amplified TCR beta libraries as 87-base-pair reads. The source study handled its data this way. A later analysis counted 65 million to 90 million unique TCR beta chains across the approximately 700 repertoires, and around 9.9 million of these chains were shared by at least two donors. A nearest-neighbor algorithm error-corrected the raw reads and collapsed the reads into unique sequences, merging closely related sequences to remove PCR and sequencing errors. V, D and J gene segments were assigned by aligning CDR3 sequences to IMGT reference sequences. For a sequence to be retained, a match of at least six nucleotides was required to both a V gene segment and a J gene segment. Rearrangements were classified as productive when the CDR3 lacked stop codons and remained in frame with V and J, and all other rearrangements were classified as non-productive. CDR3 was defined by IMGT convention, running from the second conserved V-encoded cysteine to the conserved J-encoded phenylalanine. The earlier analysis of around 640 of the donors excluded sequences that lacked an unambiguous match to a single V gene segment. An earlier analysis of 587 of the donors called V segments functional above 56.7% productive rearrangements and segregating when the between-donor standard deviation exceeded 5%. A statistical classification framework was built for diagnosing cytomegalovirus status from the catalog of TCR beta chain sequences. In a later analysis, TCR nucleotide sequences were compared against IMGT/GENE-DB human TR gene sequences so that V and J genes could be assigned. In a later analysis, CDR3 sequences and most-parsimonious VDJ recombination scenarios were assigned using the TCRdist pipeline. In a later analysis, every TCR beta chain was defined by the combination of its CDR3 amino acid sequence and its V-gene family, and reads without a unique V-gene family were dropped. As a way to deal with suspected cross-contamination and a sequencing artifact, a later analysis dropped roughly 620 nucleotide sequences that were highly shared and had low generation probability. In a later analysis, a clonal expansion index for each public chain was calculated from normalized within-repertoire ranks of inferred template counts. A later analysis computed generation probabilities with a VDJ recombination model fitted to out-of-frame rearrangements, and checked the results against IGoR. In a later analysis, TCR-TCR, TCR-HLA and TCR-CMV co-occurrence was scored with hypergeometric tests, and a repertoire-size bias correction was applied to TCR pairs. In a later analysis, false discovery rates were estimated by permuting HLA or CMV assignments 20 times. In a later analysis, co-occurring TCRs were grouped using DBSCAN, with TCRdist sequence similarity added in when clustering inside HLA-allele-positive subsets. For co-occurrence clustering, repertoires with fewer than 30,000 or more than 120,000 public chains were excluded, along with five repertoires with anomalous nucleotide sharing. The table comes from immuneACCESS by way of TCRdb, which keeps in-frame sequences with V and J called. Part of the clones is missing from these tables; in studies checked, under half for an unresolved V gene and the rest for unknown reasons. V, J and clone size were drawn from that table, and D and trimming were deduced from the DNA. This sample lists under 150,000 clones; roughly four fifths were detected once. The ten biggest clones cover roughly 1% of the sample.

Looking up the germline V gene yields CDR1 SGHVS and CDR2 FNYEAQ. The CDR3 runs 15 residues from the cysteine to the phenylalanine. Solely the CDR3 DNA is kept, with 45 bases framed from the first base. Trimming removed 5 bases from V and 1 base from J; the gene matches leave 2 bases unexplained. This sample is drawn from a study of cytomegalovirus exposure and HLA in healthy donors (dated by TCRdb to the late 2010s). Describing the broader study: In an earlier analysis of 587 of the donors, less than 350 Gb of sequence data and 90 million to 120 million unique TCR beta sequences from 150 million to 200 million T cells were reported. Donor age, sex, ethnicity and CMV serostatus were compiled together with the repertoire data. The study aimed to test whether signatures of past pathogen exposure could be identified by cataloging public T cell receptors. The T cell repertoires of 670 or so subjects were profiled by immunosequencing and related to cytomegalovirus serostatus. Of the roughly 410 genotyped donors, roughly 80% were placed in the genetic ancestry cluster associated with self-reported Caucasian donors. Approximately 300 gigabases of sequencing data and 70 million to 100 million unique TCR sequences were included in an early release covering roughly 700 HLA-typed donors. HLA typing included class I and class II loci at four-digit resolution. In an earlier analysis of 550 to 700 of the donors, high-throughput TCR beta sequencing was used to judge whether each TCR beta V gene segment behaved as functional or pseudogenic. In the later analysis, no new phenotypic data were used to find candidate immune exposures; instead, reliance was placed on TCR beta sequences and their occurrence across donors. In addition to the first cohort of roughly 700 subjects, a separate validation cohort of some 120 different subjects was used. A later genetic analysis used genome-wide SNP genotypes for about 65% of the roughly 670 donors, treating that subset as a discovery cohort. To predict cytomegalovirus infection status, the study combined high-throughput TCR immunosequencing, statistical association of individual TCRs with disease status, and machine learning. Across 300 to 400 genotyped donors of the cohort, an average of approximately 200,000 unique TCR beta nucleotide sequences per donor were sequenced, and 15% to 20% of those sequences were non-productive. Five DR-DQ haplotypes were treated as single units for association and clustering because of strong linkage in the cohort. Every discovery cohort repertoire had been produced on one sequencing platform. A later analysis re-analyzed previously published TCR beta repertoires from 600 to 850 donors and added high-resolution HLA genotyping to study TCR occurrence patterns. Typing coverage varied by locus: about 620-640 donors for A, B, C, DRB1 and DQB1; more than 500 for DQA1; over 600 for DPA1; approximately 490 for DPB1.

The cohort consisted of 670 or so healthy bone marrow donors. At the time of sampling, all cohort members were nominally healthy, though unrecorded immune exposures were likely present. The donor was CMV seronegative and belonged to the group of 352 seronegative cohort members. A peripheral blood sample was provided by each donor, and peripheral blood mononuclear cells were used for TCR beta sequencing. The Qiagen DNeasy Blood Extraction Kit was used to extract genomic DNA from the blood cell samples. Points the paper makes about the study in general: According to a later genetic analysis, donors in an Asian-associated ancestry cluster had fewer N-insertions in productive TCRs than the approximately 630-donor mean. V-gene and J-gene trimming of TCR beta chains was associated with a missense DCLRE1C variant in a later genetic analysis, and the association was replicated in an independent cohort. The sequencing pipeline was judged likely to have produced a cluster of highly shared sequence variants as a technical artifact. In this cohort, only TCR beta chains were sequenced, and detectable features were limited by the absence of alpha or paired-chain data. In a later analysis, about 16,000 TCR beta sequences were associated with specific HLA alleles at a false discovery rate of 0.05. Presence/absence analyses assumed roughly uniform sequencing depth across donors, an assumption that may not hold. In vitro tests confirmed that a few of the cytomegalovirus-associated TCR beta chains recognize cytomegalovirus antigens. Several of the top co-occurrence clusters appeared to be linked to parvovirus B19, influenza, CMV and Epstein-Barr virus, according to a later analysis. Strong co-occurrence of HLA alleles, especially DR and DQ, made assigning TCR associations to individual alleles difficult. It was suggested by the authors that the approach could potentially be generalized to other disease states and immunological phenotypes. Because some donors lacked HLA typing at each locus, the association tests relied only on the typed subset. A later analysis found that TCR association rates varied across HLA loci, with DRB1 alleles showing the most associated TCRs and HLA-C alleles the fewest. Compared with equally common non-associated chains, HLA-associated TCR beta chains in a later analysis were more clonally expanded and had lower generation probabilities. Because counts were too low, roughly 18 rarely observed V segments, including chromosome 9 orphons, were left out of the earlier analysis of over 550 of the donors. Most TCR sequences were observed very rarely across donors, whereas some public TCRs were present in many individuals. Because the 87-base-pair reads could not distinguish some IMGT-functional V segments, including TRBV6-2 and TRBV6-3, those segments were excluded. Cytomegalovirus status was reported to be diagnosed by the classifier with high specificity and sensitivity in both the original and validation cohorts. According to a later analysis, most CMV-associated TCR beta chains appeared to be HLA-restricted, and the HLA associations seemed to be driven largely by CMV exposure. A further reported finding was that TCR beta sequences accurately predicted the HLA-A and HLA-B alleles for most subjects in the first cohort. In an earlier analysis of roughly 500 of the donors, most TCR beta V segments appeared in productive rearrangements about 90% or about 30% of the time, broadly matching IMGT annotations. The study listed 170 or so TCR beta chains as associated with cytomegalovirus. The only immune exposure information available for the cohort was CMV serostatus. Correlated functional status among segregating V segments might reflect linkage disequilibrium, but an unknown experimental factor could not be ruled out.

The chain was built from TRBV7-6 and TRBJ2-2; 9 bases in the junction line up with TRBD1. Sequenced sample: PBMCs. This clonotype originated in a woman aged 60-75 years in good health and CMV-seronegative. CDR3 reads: CASSTGGQNTGELFF. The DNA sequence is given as TGTGCCAGCAGCACAGGGGGCCAGAACACCGGGGAGCTGTTTTTT. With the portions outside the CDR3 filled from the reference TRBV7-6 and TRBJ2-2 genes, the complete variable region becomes GAGVSQSPRYKVTKRGQDVALRCDPISGHVSLYWYRQALGQGPEFLTYFNYEAQQDKSGLPNDRFSAERPEGSISTLTIQRTEQRDSAMYRCASSTGGQNTGELFFGEGSRLTVL.